This TCR beta chain was sequenced in a study of cytomegalovirus exposure and HLA in healthy donors. Study details: Drawn from HLA-typed donors, about 85 million unique TCRs were held in an early data release.

With respect to this clone: Antigen specificity is unknown.

PCR amplification relied on 60 Vbeta primers (plus 13 Jbeta primers). Sequenced by immunoSEQ multiplex PCR; TCRdb stores in-frame clones only, minus some. This table lists 60,000 to 65,000 clones. Study-wide results and caveats: Apart from CMV serostatus, no immune exposure information was available. One cluster of highly shared sequence variants probably arose as a sequencing artifact.

J lost 9 bases, V lost 6 bases, and 9 bases had no gene match. Germline V CDR1 and CDR2: KGHSH, LQKENI. The length of the CDR3 is 14 residues. Sequenced sample: PBMCs. The chain couples TRBV18 to TRBJ2-1; 9 bases map to TRBD2. The receptor was isolated from a woman in her late teens or twenties in good health and CMV-seronegative. CDR3 nucleotide sequence: TGTGCCAGCTCCCCCAGCGGGGGGAGGGGTGAGCAGTTCTTC. It encodes CASSPSGGRGEQFF.